Presented here are 28 T cell receptor beta chains from one specimen sequenced in a study of OX40 agonist ivuxolimab in advanced cancers. Assay: immunoSEQ multiplex PCR; the TCRdb copy retains only in-frame clones and omits some. The profile covers 50,000 to 65,000 clones, with around 90% appearing a single time and more than 20% taken by the ten largest. The starting material was CD4+ or CD8+ T cells sorted from blood, obtained in a trial of the OX40 agonist ivuxolimab. Receptors originate from an adult with an advanced solid tumor such as melanoma, head and neck, liver or kidney cancer.

This chain connects TRBV25-1 to TRBJ2-1, with 10 bases matching TRBD1. The J segment lost 7 bases and the V segment lost 1 base, leaving 10 bases of the junction unmatched. CDR3 size: 17 residues. The germline CDR1 and CDR2 sequences are MGHDK and SYGVNS. This chain's CDR3 is CASSESGDRGLSNEQFF. As DNA, the CDR3 is TGTGCCAGCAGTGAATCGGGAGACAGGGGGCTAAGTAATGAGCAGTTCTTC. The complete variable domain, with remaining parts taken from reference TRBV25-1 and TRBJ2-1, reads EADIYQTPRYLVIGTGKKITLECSQTMGHDKMYWYQQDPGMELHLIHYSYGVNSTEKGDLSSESTVSRIRTEHFPLTLESARPSHTSQYLCASSESGDRGLSNEQFFGPGTRLTVL.

The chain carries TRBV7-9 and TRBJ2-7; D is unclear. Between the trimmed V and J ends, which lost 1 base and 3 bases, there was a span of 13 bases. The CDR3 has 15 residues. Germline assignment: CDR1 SEHNR and CDR2 FQNEAQ (reference sequence). The CDR3 spells CASSLVMAESYEQYF. As DNA, the CDR3 is TGTGCCAGCAGCTTAGTTATGGCAGAAAGCTACGAGCAGTACTTC.

The gene calls are TRBV4-1 and TRBJ2-2, with 11 positions matching TRBD2. The germline gives CDR1 MGHRA, CDR2 YSYEKL. V lost 0 bases to trimming and J lost 5 bases; unmatched junction nucleotides: 8. CDR3 length equals 18 residues. CDR3 sequence reads: CASSQEALAGGRTGELFF. CDR3 bases: TGCGCCAGCAGCCAAGAGGCCCTAGCGGGAGGAAGGACCGGGGAGCTGTTTTTT.

The chain couples TRBV28 to TRBJ1-3; D unclear. Trimming removed 3 bases from V and 2 bases from J, with 5 bases in between. The CDR3 covers 13 residues. Germline V CDR1 and CDR2: MDHEN, SYDVKM. CDR3 region: CASSLYPGNTIYF. CDR3 coding DNA: TGTGCCAGCAGTTTGTATCCTGGAAACACCATATATTTT.

The V and J genes are TRBV2 and TRBJ2-1, with 7 bases that match TRBD2. The germline V gene has CDR1 SNHLY and CDR2 FYNNEI. The CDR3 length is 14 residues. V lost 7 bases, J lost 0 bases, and 3 bases stayed unmatched. The CDR3 loop is CASTGGFSYNEQFF. CDR3 DNA: TGTGCCAGCACCGGGGGGTTCTCCTACAATGAGCAGTTCTTC.

The chain carries TRBV7-9 and TRBJ2-7; tentatively, D is TRBD1 (5 bases). Trimming shortened V by 11 bases and J by 7 bases, and 21 bases separated the two germline ends. The CDR3 has 13 amino acids. CDR1 and CDR2 (germline): SEHNR, FQNEAQ (reference sequence). CDR3 coding DNA: TGTGCCTCAGTCAGGCAGGGTTCTGATGAGCAGTACTTC. This translates into CASVRQGSDEQYF.

The J gene is TRBJ1-4, the V gene TRBV25-1; the match to TRBD1 covers 8 bases. The CDR3 totals 17 residues. After removal of 2 bases from V and 6 bases from J, the junction contained 11 bases not matched to a gene. Per the germline V gene, CDR1 is MGHDK and CDR2 is SYGVNS. The chain's CDR3 is CASSEEGQVTFYEKLFF. The CDR3 DNA is TGTGCCAGCAGTGAAGAGGGACAGGTGACTTTTTATGAAAAACTGTTTTTT.

The genes are TRBV6-1 and TRBJ1-5; no clear D. Germline CDR1 is MNHNS and CDR2 is SASEGT. The germline V and J ends were trimmed by 6 bases and 4 bases, with 16 bases remaining between them. The CDR3 runs to 15 residues. The CDR3 protein is CASRETPPLNQPQHF. The CDR3 nucleotides are TGTGCCAGCAGAGAGACTCCTCCTCTAAATCAGCCCCAGCATTTT.

The chain joins TRBV28 to TRBJ1-6, with D perhaps matching TRBD1 (6 bases). Trimming shortened V by 2 bases and J by 14 bases, and 10 bases separated the two germline ends. This CDR3 is built from 12 residues. Germline V CDR1 and CDR2: MDHEN, SYDVKM. Here the CDR3 reads CASSLRGTALHF. For the CDR3, the DNA is TGTGCCAGCAGTTTAAGGGGGACCGCCCTCCACTTT.

On this clone: The same CDR3 can be traced to other DNA sequences in this sample. The chain combines TRBV19 with TRBJ2-1, with D tentatively TRBD2 (5 bases). From germline, CDR1 is LNHDA and CDR2 SQIVND (reference sequence). Trimming removed 1 base from V and 0 bases from J, with 7 bases in between. CDR3 length equals 15 residues. The CDR3 DNA reads as TGTGCCAGTAGTATAGCGGGGAGCTCCTACAATGAGCAGTTCTTC. This codes for CASSIAGSSYNEQFF.

This chain joins TRBV7-2 and TRBJ2-7; no reliable D call. There are 14 residues in the CDR3. CDR1 and CDR2 from the germline V gene are SGHTA and FQGNSA. The V end was cut by 5 bases, the J end by 0 bases, with 11 bases between. The CDR3 loop reads CASSPLYSSYEQYF. The DNA of the CDR3 is TGTGCCAGCAGCCCCCTCTACAGCTCCTACGAGCAGTACTTC.

V usage is TRBV28 and J usage is TRBJ2-2; D is uncertain. CDR1 and CDR2 from the germline V gene are MDHEN and SYDVKM. The CDR3 sequence is 13 residues long. The V end lost 5 bases, the J end lost 9 bases, and 13 bases lay between the germline ends. CDR3 region: CASSQDPWRELFF. Written as DNA, the CDR3 is TGTGCCAGCAGTCAGGACCCTTGGCGGGAGCTGTTTTTT.

On this clone itself: The same CDR3 also results from other DNA sequences found in this sample. The V gene is TRBV6-5, the J gene TRBJ2-7; no definite D call. V lost 0 bases to trimming and J lost 1 base, with 7 bases between them. CDR1 is MNHEY and CDR2 is SVGAGI in the germline V gene. The length of the CDR3 is 14 residues. In nucleotides, the CDR3 is TGTGCCAGCAGTTACTCGGGCAGATCCTACGAGCAGTACTTC. Its protein is CASSYSGRSYEQYF.

The V gene is TRBV4-1, the J gene TRBJ2-1; the D is unclear. The CDR3 contains 13 residues. Trimming stripped 1 base from V and 6 bases from J, with 7 bases between. Germline CDR1 is MGHRA and CDR2 is YSYEKL. For the CDR3, the DNA is TGCGCCAGCAGCCAAGCATCTCGCAATGAGCAGTTCTTC. It yields the protein CASSQASRNEQFF.

Here the CDR3 DNA reads TGTGCCAGCAGTTTATGGCCAGGGAGAAATGAGCAGTTCTTC. Its translation is CASSLWPGRNEQFF. V is TRBV27 and J is TRBJ2-1, with D possibly called TRBD1 or TRBD2 (5 bases each). The CDR3 covers 14 residues. Germline loops: CDR1 MNHEY, CDR2 SMNVEV (reference sequence). V lost 1 base and J 7 bases, leaving 11 bases between the germline ends.

V is TRBV6-6 and J is TRBJ2-3, with 7 nucleotides matching TRBD2. Per germline, CDR1 MNHNY and CDR2 SVGAGI (reference sequence). The CDR3 sequence is 15 residues long. J lost 5 bases, V lost 11 bases, and 16 bases had no gene match. The DNA of the CDR3 is TGTGCCGGGTCAGGCGCTAGCGGCAGTGTAGATACGCAGTATTTT. Translating it yields CAGSGASGSVDTQYF.

This chain connects TRBV21-1 to TRBJ2-4. TRBV21-1 is a pseudogene locus. This CDR3 comprises 17 residues. This CDR3 reads CASSPSENGTAKNIQYF. The CDR3 DNA follows: TGTGCCAGCAGCCCCTCCGAGAACGGAACGGCCAAAAACATTCAGTACTTC.

The CDR3 region has the DNA TGTGCCAGCAGCTCCTGGACAGGGAGCCCCTACGAGCAGTACTTC. The encoded protein is CASSSWTGSPYEQYF. This chain uses TRBV7-9 with TRBJ2-7; 8 nucleotides agree with TRBD1. The CDR3 has 15 residues. CDR1 SEHNR and CDR2 FQNEAQ come from the germline V gene (reference sequence). V lost 4 bases, J lost 2 bases, and 7 bases stayed unmatched.

CDR3 region: CASSYSSVNTEAFF. The DNA of the CDR3 is TGTGCCAGCAGTTACTCGAGCGTGAACACTGAAGCTTTCTTT. The V gene is TRBV6-6, the J gene TRBJ1-1; D is unclear. V was pared by 0 bases and J by 0 bases, with 5 bases between. Germline V lookup: CDR1 MNHNY, CDR2 SVGAGI (reference sequence). The CDR3 sequence is 14 residues long.

The chain couples TRBV2 to TRBJ2-1; perhaps TRBD2 as D (6 bases). Between the trimmed V and J ends, which lost 1 base and 0 bases, there was a span of 10 bases. The CDR3 sequence is 16 residues long. Germline loops: CDR1 SNHLY, CDR2 FYNNEI. The DNA of the CDR3 is TGTGCCAGCAGTGAAGTGGGGACTTACTCCTACAATGAGCAGTTCTTC. This codes for CASSEVGTYSYNEQFF. Together with reference TRBV2 and TRBJ2-1, the CDR3 gives the full variable domain: EPEVTQTPSHQVTQMGQEVILRCVPISNHLYFYWYRQILGQKVEFLVSFYNNEISEKSEIFDDQFSVERPDGSNFTLKIRSTKLEDSAMYFCASSEVGTYSYNEQFFGPGTRLTVL.

The chain has TRBV6-5 and TRBJ1-3, with D possibly being TRBD1 (5 bases). Trimming shortened V by 2 bases and J by 7 bases, and 15 bases separated the two germline ends. Germline CDR1 and CDR2: MNHEY and SVGAGI. The CDR3 has 15 residues. CDR3 nucleotide sequence: TGTGCCAGCAGTTACCTGAGGGGAGGAACCAACACCATATATTTT. It yields the protein CASSYLRGGTNTIYF.

V usage is TRBV13 and J usage is TRBJ2-1, with TRBD2 matching 7 bases. The J segment lost 8 bases and the V segment lost 1 base, leaving 11 bases of the junction unmatched. The CDR3 extends over 16 amino acids. Looked up from germline, CDR1 is PRHDT and CDR2 is FYEKMQ (reference sequence). The CDR3 is CASSLEGGVGTDEQFF. The CDR3, as DNA: TGTGCCAGCAGCTTAGAGGGAGGGGTCGGTACGGATGAGCAGTTCTTC. Variable domain in full (rest from reference TRBV13 and TRBJ2-1): AAGVIQSPRHLIKEKRETATLKCYPIPRHDTVYWYQQGPGQDPQFLISFYEKMQSDKGSIPDRFSAQQFSDYHSELNMSSLELGDSALYFCASSLEGGVGTDEQFFGPGTRLTVL.

J is TRBJ2-7 and V is TRBV6-6; D is possibly TRBD2 (6 bases). V was clipped by 4 bases and J by 3 bases, with 19 bases between them. Germline CDR1 reads MNHNY; CDR2 reads SVGAGI (reference sequence). The CDR3 is 16 residues long. DNA of the CDR3: TGTGCCAGCAGTTGGAGCCAGGCGGGGTGGGTCTACGAGCAGTACTTC. Encoded protein: CASSWSQAGWVYEQYF.

The rearrangement joins TRBV4-2 to TRBJ2-2; a weak D match, TRBD2 (6 bases). The CDR3 runs to 16 residues. Trimming took off 1 base at V and 3 bases at J, with 12 bases between the two ends. The germline gives CDR1 LGHNA, CDR2 YNFKEQ. CDR3 loop: CASSQGWGGDTGELFF. CDR3 DNA sequence: TGTGCCAGCAGCCAAGGGTGGGGCGGGGACACCGGGGAGCTGTTTTTT.

The chain uses TRBV7-3 and TRBJ2-3, with 11 nucleotides matching TRBD2. Trimming at V came to 2 bases and at J to 3 bases, leaving 10 bases not matched to a gene. Germline values: CDR1 SGHTA, CDR2 FQGTGA. The CDR3 extends over 18 amino acids. The CDR3 region is CASSLFGTLAGVTDTQYF. The CDR3 DNA reads as TGTGCCAGCAGCTTATTCGGTACACTAGCGGGAGTGACAGATACGCAGTATTTT. Looking up the rest from reference TRBV7-3 and TRBJ2-3 gives the full variable domain: GAGVSQTPSNKVTEKGKYVELRCDPISGHTALYWYRQSLGQGPEFLIYFQGTGAADDSGLPNDRFFAVRPEGSVSTLKIQRTERGDSAVYLCASSLFGTLAGVTDTQYFGPGTRLTVL.

The chain recombines TRBV19 with TRBJ1-5; 7 nucleotides match TRBD1. The trim removed 7 bases at V and 0 bases at J, leaving 15 bases unmatched. Per germline, CDR1 LNHDA and CDR2 SQIVND (reference sequence). The CDR3 consists of 18 residues. The CDR3 DNA sequence: TGTGCCAGTACCGGGGTACAGGGGAGCCCTTATAGCAATCAGCCCCAGCATTTT. Translation gives CASTGVQGSPYSNQPQHF.

V usage is TRBV5-6 and J usage is TRBJ2-7; no firm D call. CDR1 and CDR2 (germline): SGHDT, YYEEEE. V lost 3 bases, J lost 2 bases, and 12 bases lay in between. This CDR3 has 14 residues. CDR3 sequence reads: CASSSTYLTYEQYF. The CDR3 DNA reads as TGTGCCAGCAGCTCGACATACCTTACCTACGAGCAGTACTTC. Using reference TRBV5-6 and TRBJ2-7 for the parts outside the CDR3, the full variable domain is DAGVTQSPTHLIKTRGQQVTLRCSPKSGHDTVSWYQQALGQGPQFIFQYYEEEERQRGNFPDRFSGHQFPNYSSELNVNALLLGDSALYLCASSSTYLTYEQYFGPGTRLTVT.

J is TRBJ2-5 and V is TRBV7-9, with a weak D call TRBD1 (5 bases). V was clipped by 3 bases and J by 5 bases, with 10 bases between them. CDR3 length equals 13 residues. Looked up from germline, CDR1 is SEHNR and CDR2 is FQNEAQ (reference sequence). Here the CDR3 DNA reads TGTGCCAGCAGCTTTGCAGGGCCGGAGACCCAGTACTTC. Its protein is CASSFAGPETQYF. The variable domain in full, with the rest retrieved from reference TRBV7-9 and TRBJ2-5, is DTGVSQNPRHKITKRGQNVTFRCDPISEHNRLYWYRQTLGQGPEFLTYFQNEAQLEKSRLLSDRFSAERPKGSFSTLEIQRTEQGDSAMYLCASSFAGPETQYFGPGTRLLVL.